This T cell receptor (beta chain) was recorded in a study of identical twins. Trimming at V came to 3 bases and at J to 6 bases, leaving 6 bases not matched to a gene. The germline gives CDR1 SNHLY, CDR2 FYNNEI. This CDR3 spans 15 amino acids. Study-level findings and limits: Out-of-frame alpha sequences that twins shared showed excess low generation probability.

Unique molecular identifiers were present on the cDNA, which also gained a universal primer site by template switching. Using its own MiXCR run on the 5' RACE reads, TCRdb lists one record per CDR3 protein. This table holds approximately 670,000 distinct CDR3 sequences, 6% to 6.5% found once. As concerns this clonotype: Its cognate antigen is unknown.

The V call is TRBV2, the J call TRBJ2-2; 8 nucleotides match TRBD1. Sample: naive T cells sorted from blood. The sequence came from a man between 18 and 35 years old in good health. Here the CDR3 DNA reads TGTGCCAGCAGTGAGCCGGGACAGGTAGCCGGGGAGCTGTTTTTT. As protein: CASSEPGQVAGELFF.